Detailed here is one T cell receptor beta chain. Its specificity is unknown. TCRdb's copy holds only in-frame clones and misses some; the assay was immunoSEQ multiplex PCR. The table has around 400,000 clones, around 86% seen once; the top ten hold 0.83%. These data are taken from a study of cytomegalovirus exposure and HLA in healthy donors. Study summary: Later analysis reported that the 95 to 150 validation repertoires shared the platform of the approximately 670 first-cohort repertoires.

The donors were members of the validation cohort comprising over a hundred subjects, separate from the roughly 670-subject first cohort. Whole-study findings and limits: Reports showed the classifier diagnosing cytomegalovirus status with high specificity and sensitivity. In a later analysis, first-cohort TCR clusters were found to tend to co-occur in the 90 to 150 validation repertoires.

This sequence was found in a woman aged 18-29 years in good health and CMV-seronegative. The sequenced sample was PBMCs.

The CDR3 sequence: CASSFGRVPYNEQFF. CDR3 DNA: TGTGCCAGCAGTTTTGGTCGGGTGCCCTACAATGAGCAGTTCTTC. The gene calls are TRBV28 and TRBJ2-1; D gene unclear. The CDR3 is made up of 15 amino acids. V was shortened by 3 bases and J by 2 bases, with 11 bases between the two germline ends. From germline, CDR1 is MDHEN and CDR2 SYDVKM.